Listed below are T cell receptor beta chains from one sample, sequenced in a study of neurological immune-mediated disorders. MiXCR, run by TCRdb on the 5' RACE reads, gives a single entry per CDR3 protein. The profile covers 65,000 to 85,000 distinct CDR3 sequences, with 5.8% appearing a single time and 6.5% to 9.5% taken by the ten largest. Sequenced: PBMCs. These receptor sequences come from a woman aged 55-69 years with multiple sclerosis. Each CDR3 is given with its conserved first and last residue. A row's size may be missing; if present it is once, few, many or a size class.

>many|TRBJ2-3|TRBV7-2
CASSSQGSSTDTQYF
>.|TRBJ1-2|TRBV25-1
CASSEFSGTRDGYTF
>many|TRBJ2-5|TRBV20-1
CSASSGTGGLETQYF
>many|TRBJ2-1|TRBV7-9
CASSLVQGAGNEQFF
>many|TRBJ1-1|TRBV12-3/TRBV12-4
CASSPIRTGRAEAFF
>.|TRBJ2-7|TRBV3-1
CASSFSGAAYEQYF
>many|TRBJ2-2|TRBV20-1
CSASDTGLAGELFF
>many|TRBJ1-1|TRBV7-8
CASSLRARTVNTEAFF
>many|TRBJ1-2|TRBV9
CASSVEGRGGYGYTF
>many|TRBJ2-4|TRBV11-2
CASSLQLRPTAGGGYF
>many|TRBJ2-7|TRBV3-1
CASSQSLTRGYEQYF
>many|TRBJ1-6|TRBV5-6
CASSHGQNSPLHF
>many|TRBJ1-5|TRBV12-3/TRBV12-4
CASSPDARNNQPQHF
>many|TRBJ1-5|TRBV5-1
CASSLEGGQSNQPQHF
>many|TRBJ1-6|TRBV2
CASRRTNSYNSPLHF
>many|TRBJ1-2|TRBV5-7
CASSSRDRGHYGYTF
>.|TRBJ1-5|TRBV20-1
CSASGTGVPYSNQPQHF
>many|TRBJ1-2|TRBV4-1
CASSQEGTDEGGYTF
>many|TRBJ2-1|TRBV18
CASSLQSSYNEQFF
>many|TRBJ2-7|TRBV20-1
CSVLGGHSYEQYF
>many|TRBJ2-3|TRBV20-1
CSAPPSGSTDTQYF
>many|TRBJ2-2|TRBV29-1
CSVETSAAGELFF
>many|TRBJ2-7|TRBV20-1
CSAEDRAEQYF
>many|TRBJ1-4|TRBV5-1
CASSGQGSTNEKLFF
>many|TRBJ2-5|TRBV7-8
CASSFAGGLLGETQYF
>many|TRBJ2-7|TRBV5-5
CASSLLQGPKRYEQYF
>many|TRBJ1-1|TRBV20-1
CSDPGGGDTEAFF
>medium-sized|TRBJ2-7|TRBV29-1
CSVEEVGVDEQYF
>many|TRBJ2-3|TRBV10-3
CAISDHVGGVDTDTQYF
>many|TRBJ2-5|TRBV7-6
CASSSSGGLWETQYF
>many|TRBJ2-7|TRBV5-6
CASSPDRAPYEQYF
>many|TRBJ1-2|TRBV6-2/TRBV6-3
CASSYLGADGYTF
>many|TRBJ2-3|TRBV9
CASSPRSSETQYF
>many|TRBJ2-5|TRBV3-1
CASSQGGSGGETQYF
>many|TRBJ1-5|TRBV5-1
CASTIGPNSNQPQHF
>many|TRBJ1-2|TRBV6-5
CASTQRPVGGYTF
>.|TRBJ1-1|TRBV7-8
CASSDGQGVGAEAFF
>many|TRBJ1-2|TRBV6-4
CASSEEGGVVNYGYTF
>few|TRBJ1-2|TRBV27
CASTFMGQGFSGYTF
>many|TRBJ2-7|TRBV7-8
CASSKTGGYEQYF
>.|TRBJ1-1|TRBV6-5
CASSYTGGSRNTEAFF
>.|TRBJ1-1|TRBV5-1
CASSSEVNTEAFF
>many|TRBJ1-4|TRBV5-1
CASSFGAGGSNEKLFF
>few|TRBJ2-7|TRBV12-3/TRBV12-4
CASSIDRATSYEQYF
>.|TRBJ2-2|TRBV19
CASRAGGNTGELFF